This entry is about one TCR beta chain. Its antigen remains unidentified. Selected positively for CCR7 and CD45RO-negative, naive CD8 cells excluded terminally differentiated effector memory CD45RA+ cells. These data are taken from a study of shared clonotypes between healthy human individuals. About the study: Per donor, CD8 memory used one plate, CD8 naive used two, CD4 memory used three and CD4 naive used three. Points from the study as a whole: Naive subsets generally exceeded memory subsets in estimated richness.

For sorted subsets, roughly 200 ng DNA per replicate equaled 33,000 or so T cell genomes. In the authors' workflow: ImmunoSEQ yielded junction-only sequences lacking quality scores, so filtering differed. Only in-frame clones appear in the TCRdb table, and some are missing; sequencing was by immunoSEQ multiplex PCR. The D gene and trimming were derived from the DNA, and the V and J assignments and clone size from that table. The table records hundreds of thousands of clones, 85% to 95% of them present only once. From germline, CDR1 is MNHNY and CDR2 SVGAGI (reference sequence). The CDR3 has 15 residues. The V gene lost 9 bases and the J gene lost 4 bases, with 21 bases spanning the gap.

The chain is built from TRBV6-6 and TRBJ1-1, with D possibly matching TRBD1 (6 bases). The specimen was naive CD8+ T cells sorted from blood. The TCR comes from a young man in good health. CDR3 in amino acids: CASRPAGGAGTEAFF. DNA of the CDR3: TGTGCCAGTAGACCCGCTGGGGGCGCGGGCACTGAAGCTTTCTTT.